This T cell receptor (beta chain) was identified during a study of blood T cell repertoires in COVID-19. TCRdb's copy holds only in-frame clones and misses some; the assay was immunoSEQ multiplex PCR. Of some 220,000 clones in the sample, 84% were seen once. Deletions cut 1 base from V and 3 bases from J, with 13 bases between. The CDR3 contains 16 residues. Germline V lookup: CDR1 SGDLS, CDR2 YYNGEE. The origin of this receptor is a man aged 45-60 years with acute or convalescent COVID-19. The gene calls are TRBV9 and TRBJ2-2, with a tentative D call TRBD1 (5 bases). Material: peripheral blood. CDR3: CASSVSSGMDTGELFF. CDR3 nucleotides: TGTGCCAGCAGCGTAAGTTCAGGGATGGACACCGGGGAGCTGTTTTTT.